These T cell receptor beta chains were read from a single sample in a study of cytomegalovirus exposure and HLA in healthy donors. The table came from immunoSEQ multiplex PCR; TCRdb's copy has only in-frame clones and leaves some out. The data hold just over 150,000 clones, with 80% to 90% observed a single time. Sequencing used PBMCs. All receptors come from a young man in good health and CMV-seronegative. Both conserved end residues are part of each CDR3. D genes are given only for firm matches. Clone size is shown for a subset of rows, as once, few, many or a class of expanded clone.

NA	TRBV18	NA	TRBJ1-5	CASSSDSNNQPQHF	TGTGCCAGCTCATCGGACTCGAACAATCAGCCCCAGCATTTT
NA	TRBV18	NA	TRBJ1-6	CASSPPREGNSPLHF	TGTGCCAGCTCACCACCGCGGGAGGGTAATTCACCCCTCCACTTT
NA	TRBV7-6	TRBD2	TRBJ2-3	CASSPVWTSGTDTQYF	TGTGCCAGCAGCCCTGTTTGGACTAGCGGCACAGATACGCAGTATTTT
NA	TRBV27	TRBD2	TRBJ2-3	CASSGGVVGTDTQYF	TGTGCCAGCAGCGGGGGGGTAGTAGGCACAGATACGCAGTATTTT
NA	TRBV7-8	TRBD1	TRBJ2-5	CASSLHEGAGETQYF	TGTGCCAGCAGCTTACACGAGGGGGCAGGGGAGACCCAGTACTTC
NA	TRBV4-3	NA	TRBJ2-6	CASSGTPNQANVLTF	TGCGCCAGTTCCGGGACTCCCAATCAGGCCAACGTCCTGACTTTC
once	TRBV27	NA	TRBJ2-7	CASSSQGGGPIF	TGTGCCAGCAGTTCTCAAGGGGGGGGCCCTATCTTC
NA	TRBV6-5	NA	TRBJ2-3	CASSPTQRGTQYF	TGTGCCAGCAGTCCCACACAGAGGGGGACGCAGTATTTT
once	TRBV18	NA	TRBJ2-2	CASSPPLGPGTGELFF	TGTGCCAGCTCACCACCTTTAGGGCCGGGGACCGGGGAGCTGTTTTTT
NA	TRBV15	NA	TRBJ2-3	CATSRGGTSDTQYF	TGTGCCACCAGCAGAGGCGGGACTTCAGATACGCAGTATTTT
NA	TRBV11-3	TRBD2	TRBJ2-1	CASSLSGTSANEQFF	TGTGCCAGCAGCCTATCCGGGACTAGCGCCAATGAGCAGTTCTTC
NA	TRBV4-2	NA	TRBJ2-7	CASSQVGLPYEQYF	TGTGCCAGCAGCCAAGTAGGACTTCCCTACGAGCAGTACTTC
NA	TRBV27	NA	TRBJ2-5	CASSLLGSEAQYF	TGTGCCAGCAGTTTATTAGGGAGTGAGGCCCAGTACTTC
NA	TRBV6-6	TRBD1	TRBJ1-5	CASRDPGQGANQPQHF	TGTGCCAGCAGAGACCCGGGACAGGGGGCGAACCAGCCCCAGCATTTT
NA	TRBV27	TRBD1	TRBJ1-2	CASSPHRTGLGGYTF	TGTGCCAGCAGTCCCCATCGGACAGGCTTGGGCGGCTACACCTTC
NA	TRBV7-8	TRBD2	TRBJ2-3	CASSLTSGPGTDTQYF	TGTGCCAGCAGCCTGACTAGCGGGCCTGGGACAGATACGCAGTATTTT
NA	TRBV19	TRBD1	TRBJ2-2	CASSRSGTGKAGELFF	TGTGCCAGTAGCCGCTCCGGGACAGGGAAGGCCGGGGAGCTGTTTTTT
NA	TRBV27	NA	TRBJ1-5	CASSSYSNQPQHF	TGTGCCAGCAGTTCGTATAGCAATCAGCCCCAGCATTTT
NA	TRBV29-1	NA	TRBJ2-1	CSVVVVPNEQFF	TGCAGCGTTGTGGTAGTCCCCAATGAGCAGTTCTTC
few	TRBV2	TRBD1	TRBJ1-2	CASREQGAGYTF	TGTGCCAGCAGAGAACAGGGGGCGGGCTACACCTTC
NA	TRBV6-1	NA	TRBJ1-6	CASRPPGSYNSPLHF	TGTGCCAGCAGGCCCCCGGGCTCCTATAATTCACCCCTCCACTTT
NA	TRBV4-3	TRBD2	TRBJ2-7	CASSQDGKREVPYEQYF	TGCGCCAGCAGCCAAGACGGAAAGCGGGAGGTTCCCTACGAGCAGTACTTC
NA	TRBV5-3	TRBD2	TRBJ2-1	CAIRRGRVNEQFF	TGTGCTATTAGACGCGGGAGGGTCAATGAGCAGTTCTTC
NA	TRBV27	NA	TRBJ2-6	CASKHLISGANGLIF	TGTGCCAGCAAGCACCTAATCTCTGGGGCCAACGGCCTGATTTTC
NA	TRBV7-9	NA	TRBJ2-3	CASTRLLALTTPTDTQYF	TGTGCCAGCACCAGGCTCCTTGCATTGACTACTCCCACAGATACGCAGTATTTT
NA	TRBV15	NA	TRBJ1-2	CATSRQGNYGYTF	TGTGCCACCAGCAGACAGGGGAACTATGGCTACACCTTC
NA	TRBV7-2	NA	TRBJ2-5	CASNSDRFAETQYF	TGTGCCAGCAACTCCGACAGGTTTGCGGAGACCCAGTACTTC
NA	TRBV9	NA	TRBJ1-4	CASSTTQRREKLFF	TGTGCCAGCAGCACGACACAAAGGAGGGAAAAACTGTTTTTT
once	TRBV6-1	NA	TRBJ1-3	CASSYGNTIYF	TGTGCCAGCAGTTATGGAAACACCATATATTTT
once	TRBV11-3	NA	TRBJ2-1	CASSLSGSYNEQFF	TGTGCCAGCAGCCTCAGCGGTTCATACAATGAGCAGTTCTTC
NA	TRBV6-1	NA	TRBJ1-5	CASLNSWYSNQPQHF	TGTGCCAGCTTGAACAGCTGGTATAGCAATCAGCCCCAGCATTTT
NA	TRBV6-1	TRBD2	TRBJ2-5	CASRTSGRVQETQYF	TGTGCCAGCAGAACTAGCGGGAGGGTCCAAGAGACCCAGTACTTC
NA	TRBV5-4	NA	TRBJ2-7	CASSWGTSSYEQYF	TGTGCCAGCAGCTGGGGAACTAGCTCCTACGAGCAGTACTTC
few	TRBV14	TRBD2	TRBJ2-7	CASSLERRLAGGKSGYEQYF	TGTGCCAGCAGCCTGGAGAGGAGACTAGCGGGAGGGAAGTCTGGCTACGAGCAGTACTTC
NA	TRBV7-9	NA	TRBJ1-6	CASSGDSSYNSPLHF	TGTGCCAGCAGCGGAGACTCCTCCTATAATTCACCCCTCCACTTT
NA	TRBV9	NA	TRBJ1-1	CASSNRVEGEAFF	TGTGCCAGCAGCAACAGGGTCGAGGGTGAAGCTTTCTTT
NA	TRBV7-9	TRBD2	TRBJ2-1	CASSLRLAGGRNNEQFF	TGTGCCAGCAGCCTCCGACTAGCGGGAGGACGGAACAATGAGCAGTTCTTC
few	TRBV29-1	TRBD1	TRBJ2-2	CSVVSLDREVFF	TGCAGCGTTGTCTCTCTGGACAGGGAGGTGTTTTTT
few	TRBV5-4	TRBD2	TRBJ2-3	CASNPREVTDTQYF	TGTGCCAGCAATCCCCGGGAGGTAACAGATACGCAGTATTTT
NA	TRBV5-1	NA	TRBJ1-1	CASSFGGYTEAFF	TGCGCCAGCAGCTTCGGGGGTTACACTGAAGCTTTCTTT
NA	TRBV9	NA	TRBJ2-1	CASSGRLDPNEQFF	TGTGCCAGCAGCGGACGACTAGACCCGAATGAGCAGTTCTTC
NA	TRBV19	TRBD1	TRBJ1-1	CASSTTGVGPEAFF	TGTGCCAGTAGTACAACAGGGGTTGGGCCCGAAGCTTTCTTT